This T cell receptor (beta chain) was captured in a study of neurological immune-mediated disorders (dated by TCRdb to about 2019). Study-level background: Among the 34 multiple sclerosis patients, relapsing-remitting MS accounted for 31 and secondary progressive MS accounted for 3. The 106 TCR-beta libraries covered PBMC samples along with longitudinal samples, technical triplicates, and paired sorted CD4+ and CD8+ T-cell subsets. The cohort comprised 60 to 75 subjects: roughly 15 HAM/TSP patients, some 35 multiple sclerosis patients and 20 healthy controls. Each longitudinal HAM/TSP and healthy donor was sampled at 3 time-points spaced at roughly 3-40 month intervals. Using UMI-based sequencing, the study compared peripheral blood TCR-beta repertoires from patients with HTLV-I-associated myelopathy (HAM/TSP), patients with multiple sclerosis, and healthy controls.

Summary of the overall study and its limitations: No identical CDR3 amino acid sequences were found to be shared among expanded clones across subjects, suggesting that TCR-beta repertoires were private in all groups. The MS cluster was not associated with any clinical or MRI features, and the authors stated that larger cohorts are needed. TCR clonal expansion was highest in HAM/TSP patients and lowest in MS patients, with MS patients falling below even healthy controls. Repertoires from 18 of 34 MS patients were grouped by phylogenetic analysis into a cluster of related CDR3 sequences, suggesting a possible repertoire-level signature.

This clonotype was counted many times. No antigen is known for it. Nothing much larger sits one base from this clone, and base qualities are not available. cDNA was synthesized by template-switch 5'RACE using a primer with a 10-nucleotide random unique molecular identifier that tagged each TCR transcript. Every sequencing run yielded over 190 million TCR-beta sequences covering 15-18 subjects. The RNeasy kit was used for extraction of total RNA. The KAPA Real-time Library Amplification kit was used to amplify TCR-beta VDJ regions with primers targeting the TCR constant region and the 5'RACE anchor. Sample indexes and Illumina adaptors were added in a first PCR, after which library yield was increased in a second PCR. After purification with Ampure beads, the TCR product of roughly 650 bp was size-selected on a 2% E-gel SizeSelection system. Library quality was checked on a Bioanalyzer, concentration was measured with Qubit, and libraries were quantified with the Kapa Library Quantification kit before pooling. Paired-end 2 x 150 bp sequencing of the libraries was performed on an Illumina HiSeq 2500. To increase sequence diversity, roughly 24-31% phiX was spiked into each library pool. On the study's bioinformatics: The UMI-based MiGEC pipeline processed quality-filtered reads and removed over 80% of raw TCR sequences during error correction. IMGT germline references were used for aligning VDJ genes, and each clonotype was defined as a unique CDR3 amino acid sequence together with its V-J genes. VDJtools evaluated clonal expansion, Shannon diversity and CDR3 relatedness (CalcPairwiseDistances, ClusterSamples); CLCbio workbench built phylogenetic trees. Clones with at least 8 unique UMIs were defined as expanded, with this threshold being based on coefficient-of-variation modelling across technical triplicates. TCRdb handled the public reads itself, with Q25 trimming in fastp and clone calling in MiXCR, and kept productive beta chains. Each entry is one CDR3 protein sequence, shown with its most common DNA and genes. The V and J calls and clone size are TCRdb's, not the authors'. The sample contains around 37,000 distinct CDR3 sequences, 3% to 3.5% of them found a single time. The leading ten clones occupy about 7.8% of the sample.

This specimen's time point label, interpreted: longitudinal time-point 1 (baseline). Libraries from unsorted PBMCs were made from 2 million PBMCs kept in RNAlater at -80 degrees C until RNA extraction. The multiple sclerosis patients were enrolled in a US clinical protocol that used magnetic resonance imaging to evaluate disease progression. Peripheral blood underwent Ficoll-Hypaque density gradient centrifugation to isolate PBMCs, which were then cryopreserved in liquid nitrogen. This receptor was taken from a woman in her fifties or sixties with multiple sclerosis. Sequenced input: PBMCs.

At the DNA level, the sequence is TGTGCCAGCTCACCACGGGGGGACATCGTTTATCAGCCCCAGCATTTT. This encodes CASSPRGDIVYQPQHF. This receptor chain uses TRBV18 and TRBJ1-5, and TRBD1 may be the D gene, going by 6 matching bases. The germline V gene supplies CDR1 KGHSH and CDR2 LQKENI. Counted from cysteine to phenylalanine, this CDR3 has 16 amino acids. The CDR3 DNA has 48 bases and is translated from base 1. The V end loses 1 base and the J end loses 5 bases, and a stretch of 15 bases separates them. Outside the CDR3, residues come from the reference TRBV18 and TRBJ1-5 proteins, so the full variable domain is: NAGVMQNPRHLVRRRGQEARLRCSPMKGHSHVYWYRQLPEEGLKFMVYLQKENIIDESGMPKERFSAEFPKEGPSILRIQQVVRGDSAAYFCASSPRGDIVYQPQHFGDGTRLSIL.